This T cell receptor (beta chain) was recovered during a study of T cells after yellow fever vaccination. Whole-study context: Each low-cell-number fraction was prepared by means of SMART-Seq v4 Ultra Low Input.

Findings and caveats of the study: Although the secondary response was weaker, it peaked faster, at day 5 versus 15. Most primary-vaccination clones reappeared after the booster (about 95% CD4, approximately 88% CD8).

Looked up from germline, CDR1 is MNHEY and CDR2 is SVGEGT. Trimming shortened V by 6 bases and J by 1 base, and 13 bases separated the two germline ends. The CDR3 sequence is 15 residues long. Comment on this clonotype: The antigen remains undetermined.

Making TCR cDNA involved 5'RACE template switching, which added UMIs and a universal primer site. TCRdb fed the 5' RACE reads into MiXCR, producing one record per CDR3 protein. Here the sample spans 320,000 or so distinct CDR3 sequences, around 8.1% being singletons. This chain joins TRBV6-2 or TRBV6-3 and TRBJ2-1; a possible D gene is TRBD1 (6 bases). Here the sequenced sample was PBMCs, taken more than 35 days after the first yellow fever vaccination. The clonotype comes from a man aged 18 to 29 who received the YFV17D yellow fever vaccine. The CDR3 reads CASRLDRRSYNEQFF. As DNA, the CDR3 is TGTGCCAGCAGGTTAGACAGGAGATCCTACAATGAGCAGTTCTTC.